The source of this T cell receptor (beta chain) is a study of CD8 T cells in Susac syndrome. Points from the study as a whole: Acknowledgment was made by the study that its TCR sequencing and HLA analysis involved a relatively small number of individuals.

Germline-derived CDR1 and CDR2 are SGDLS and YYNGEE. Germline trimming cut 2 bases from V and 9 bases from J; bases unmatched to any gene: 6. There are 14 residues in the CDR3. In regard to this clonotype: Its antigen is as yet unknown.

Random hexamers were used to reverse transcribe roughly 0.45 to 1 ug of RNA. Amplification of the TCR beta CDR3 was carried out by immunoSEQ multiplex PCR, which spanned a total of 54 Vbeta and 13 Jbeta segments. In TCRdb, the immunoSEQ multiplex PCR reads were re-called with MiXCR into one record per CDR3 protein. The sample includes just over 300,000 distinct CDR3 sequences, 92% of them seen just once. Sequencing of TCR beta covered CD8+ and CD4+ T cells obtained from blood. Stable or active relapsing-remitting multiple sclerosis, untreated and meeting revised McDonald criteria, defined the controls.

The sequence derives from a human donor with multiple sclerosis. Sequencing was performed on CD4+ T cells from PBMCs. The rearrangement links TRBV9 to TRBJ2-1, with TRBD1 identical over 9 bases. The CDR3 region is CASSVLGQGVEQFF. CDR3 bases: TGTGCCAGCAGCGTCCTGGGACAGGGAGTTGAGCAGTTCTTC.